This TCR beta chain appears in the sequencing data of a study of T cell responses to AZD1222 COVID-19 vaccine. Overall study results and limits: After two AZD1222 doses, spike-specific TCR breadth and depth rose versus day 0. It should be noted that donors were predominantly white British and more often female, and clonal diversity was possibly underestimated. Nearly half of spike-specific TCRs reportedly target variant regions that are unmutated in the B.1.351 and B.1.1.7 variants. Researchers took repertoire samples only after the peak T cell response had come.

Assay: immunoSEQ multiplex PCR; the TCRdb copy retains only in-frame clones and omits some. Here the sample spans about 110,000 clones, 70% to 90% being singletons. The CDR3 contains 16 residues. Germline CDR1 is LNHDA and CDR2 is SQIVND (reference sequence). On this clone: What it recognizes is unknown. The junction differs from germline at one of its ends, possibly a read error.

This clonotype was sampled from an adult in good health. The sequenced sample was peripheral blood, obtained on day 0 of AZD1222 vaccination. The chain employs TRBV19 and TRBJ2-1; weak D call: TRBD2 (6 bases). In DNA form, the CDR3 reads TGTGCCAGTAGTGTAGATAGCGGAAGCTCCTACAATGAGCAGTTCTTC. This codes for CASSVDSGSSYNEQFF.